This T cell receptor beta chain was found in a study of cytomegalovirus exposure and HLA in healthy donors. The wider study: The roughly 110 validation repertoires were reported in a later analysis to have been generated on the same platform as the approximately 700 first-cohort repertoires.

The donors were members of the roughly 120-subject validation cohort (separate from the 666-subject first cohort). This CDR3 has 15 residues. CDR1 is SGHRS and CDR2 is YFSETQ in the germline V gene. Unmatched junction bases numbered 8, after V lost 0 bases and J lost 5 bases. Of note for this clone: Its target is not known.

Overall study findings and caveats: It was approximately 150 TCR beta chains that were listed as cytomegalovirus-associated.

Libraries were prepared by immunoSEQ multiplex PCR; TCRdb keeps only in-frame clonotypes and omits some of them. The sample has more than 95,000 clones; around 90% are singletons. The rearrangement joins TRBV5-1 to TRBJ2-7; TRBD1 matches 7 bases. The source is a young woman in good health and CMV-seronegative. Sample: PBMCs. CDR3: CASSLDRGRWDEQYF. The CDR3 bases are TGCGCCAGCAGCTTGGACAGGGGCCGCTGGGACGAGCAGTACTTC. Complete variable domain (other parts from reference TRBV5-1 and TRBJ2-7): KAGVTQTPRYLIKTRGQQVTLSCSPISGHRSVSWYQQTPGQGLQFLFEYFSETQRNKGNFPGRFSGRQFSNSRSEMNVSTLELGDSALYLCASSLDRGRWDEQYFGPGTRLTVT.